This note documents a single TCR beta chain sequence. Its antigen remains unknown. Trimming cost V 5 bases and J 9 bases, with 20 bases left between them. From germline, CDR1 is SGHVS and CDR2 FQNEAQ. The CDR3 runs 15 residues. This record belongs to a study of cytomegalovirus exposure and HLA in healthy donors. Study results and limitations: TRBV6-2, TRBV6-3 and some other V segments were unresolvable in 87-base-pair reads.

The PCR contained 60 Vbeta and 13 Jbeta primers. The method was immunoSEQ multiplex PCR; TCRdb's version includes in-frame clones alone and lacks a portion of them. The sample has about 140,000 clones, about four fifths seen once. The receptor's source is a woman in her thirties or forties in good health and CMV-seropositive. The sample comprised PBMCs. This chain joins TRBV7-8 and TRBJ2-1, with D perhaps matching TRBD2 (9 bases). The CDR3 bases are TGTGCCAGCAGCCAGGGGGCGGGGGGGCCCATTGAGCAGTTCTTC. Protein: CASSQGAGGPIEQFF.